The clone carrying this TCR beta chain was observed a handful of times. TCRdb independently ran MiXCR on the 5' RACE reads; one entry per CDR3 protein. The table has approximately 1.8 million distinct CDR3 sequences, around 29% seen once. The sample comes from a study of identical twins. With 11 bases removed from V and 2 bases from J, the gap between germline ends came to 10 bases. The germline V gene encodes CDR1 SEHNR and CDR2 FQNEAQ (reference sequence). The CDR3 covers 11 residues. The rearrangement links TRBV7-9 to TRBJ2-7; D is tentatively TRBD1 or TRBD2 (6 bases each). Material: cord blood. This TCR came from a newborn girl in good health. The CDR3 sequence: CAGGGTYEQYF. CDR3 in DNA: TGTGCCGGAGGGGGGACCTACGAGCAGTACTTC. Full variable domain (missing parts from reference TRBV7-9 and TRBJ2-7): DTGVSQNPRHKITKRGQNVTFRCDPISEHNRLYWYRQTLGQGPEFLTYFQNEAQLEKSRLLSDRFSAERPKGSFSTLEIQRTEQGDSAMYLCAGGGTYEQYFGPGTRLTVT.